What follows describes a single T cell receptor beta chain. This sample is part of a study of technical replicates of blood from several donors. This table comes from immunoSEQ multiplex PCR, and its TCRdb copy is limited to in-frame clones, with some not included. The repertoire holds tens of thousands of clones, with 80% to 95% as singletons. The specimen was T cells isolated from PBMCs. The sequence was collected from a human donor in good health.

CDR3 sequence reads: CASSFTSGSNEQFF. The CDR3, as DNA: TGTGCCAGCAGTTTCACTAGCGGGAGCAATGAGCAGTTCTTC. The chain combines TRBV27 with TRBJ2-1; 11 nucleotides line up with TRBD2. CDR3 size: 14 residues. The germline gives CDR1 MNHEY, CDR2 SMNVEV (reference sequence). V was clipped by 3 bases and J by 6 bases; unmatched bases: 1.